This entry is about one T cell receptor (beta chain). This record belongs to a study of blood T cell repertoires in COVID-19. Study background: Samples taken during acute and convalescent COVID-19 were collected in the United States, Italy and Spain.

Membership in each cohort depended on participant-reported clinical history. Original processing notes: Amplification from reference gene primers served as the basis for estimated nucleated cell counts. Profiled with immunoSEQ multiplex PCR; TCRdb holds only in-frame clones, not every one. Clonal size and the V and J genes are those of that table, whereas D and trimming came from the DNA. This sample has around 250,000 clones, with around 84% found just once. Sequencing input: PBMCs or T cells enriched from blood (not recorded which). The sequence derives from a man under 40 with acute COVID-19.

This CDR3 is CASSLKTGVGQPQHF. The DNA of the CDR3 is TGTGCCAGCAGTTTAAAGACAGGGGTCGGGCAGCCCCAGCATTTT. This chain joins TRBV28 and TRBJ1-5, with 8 bases aligning to TRBD1. The trim removed 2 bases at V and 7 bases at J, leaving 7 bases unmatched. The CDR3 has 15 residues. Per germline, CDR1 MDHEN and CDR2 SYDVKM.